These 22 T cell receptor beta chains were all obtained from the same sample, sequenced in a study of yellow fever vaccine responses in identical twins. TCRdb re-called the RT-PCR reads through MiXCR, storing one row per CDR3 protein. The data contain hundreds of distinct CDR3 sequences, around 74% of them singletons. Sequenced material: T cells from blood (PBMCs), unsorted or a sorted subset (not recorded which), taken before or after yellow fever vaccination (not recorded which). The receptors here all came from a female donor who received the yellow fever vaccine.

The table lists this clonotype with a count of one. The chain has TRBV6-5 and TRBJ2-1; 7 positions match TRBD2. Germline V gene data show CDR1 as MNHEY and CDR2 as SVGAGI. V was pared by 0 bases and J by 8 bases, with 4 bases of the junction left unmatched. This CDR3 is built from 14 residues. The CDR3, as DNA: TGTGCCAGCAGTTACTCGATGGGGGGGGATGAGCAGTTCTTC. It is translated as CASSYSMGGDEQFF.

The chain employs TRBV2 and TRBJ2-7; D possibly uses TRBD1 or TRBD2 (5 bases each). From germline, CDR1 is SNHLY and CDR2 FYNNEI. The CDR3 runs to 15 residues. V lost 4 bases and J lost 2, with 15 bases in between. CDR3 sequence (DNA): TGTGCCAGCAGTGGAGCAGGGAGAAACCCCTACGAGCAGTACGTC. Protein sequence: CASSGAGRNPYEQYV.

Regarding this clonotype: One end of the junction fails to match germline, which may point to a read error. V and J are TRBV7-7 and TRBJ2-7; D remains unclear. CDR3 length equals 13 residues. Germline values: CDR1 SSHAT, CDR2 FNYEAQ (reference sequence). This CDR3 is CASSLGWSYEQYF. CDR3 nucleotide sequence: TGTGCTAGCAGCTTAGGATGGTCCTACGAGCAGTACTTC.

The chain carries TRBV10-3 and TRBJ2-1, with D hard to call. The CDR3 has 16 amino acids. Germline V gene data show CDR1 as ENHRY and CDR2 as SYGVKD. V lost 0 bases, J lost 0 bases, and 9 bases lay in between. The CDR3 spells CAISESSQSSYNEQFF. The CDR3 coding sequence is TGTGCCATCAGTGAGTCTTCTCAGAGCTCCTACAATGAGCAGTTCTTC.

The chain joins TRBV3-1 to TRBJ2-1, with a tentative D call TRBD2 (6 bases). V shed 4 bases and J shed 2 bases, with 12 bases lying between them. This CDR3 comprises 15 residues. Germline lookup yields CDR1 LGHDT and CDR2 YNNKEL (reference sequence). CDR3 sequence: CASSPSGGAYNEQFF. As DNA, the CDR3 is TGTGCCAGCAGCCCCAGTGGAGGGGCCTACAATGAGCAGTTCTTC.

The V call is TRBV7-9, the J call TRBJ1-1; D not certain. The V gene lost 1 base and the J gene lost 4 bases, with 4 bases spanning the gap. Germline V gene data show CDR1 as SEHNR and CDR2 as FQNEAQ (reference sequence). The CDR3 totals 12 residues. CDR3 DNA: TGTGCCAGCAGCTTAGGGGTCACTGAAGCTTTCTTT. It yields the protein CASSLGVTEAFF.

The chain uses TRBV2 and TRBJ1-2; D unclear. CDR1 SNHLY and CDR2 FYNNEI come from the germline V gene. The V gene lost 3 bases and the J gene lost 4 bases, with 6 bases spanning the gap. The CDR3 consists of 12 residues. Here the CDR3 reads CASSDGIYGYTF. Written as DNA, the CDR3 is TGTGCCAGCAGTGACGGGATCTATGGCTACACCTTC.

Here the CDR3 DNA reads TGTGCCAGCAGCTTAGGGGGGGGAGCTTCTTGGAATGAGCAGTTCTTC. This translates into CASSLGGGASWNEQFF. V is TRBV11-3 and J is TRBJ2-1, with 7 bases lining up with TRBD2. The CDR3 has 16 amino acids. Germline CDR1 is SGHNT and CDR2 is YENEEA. V lost 1 base, J lost 7 bases, and 10 bases stayed unmatched.

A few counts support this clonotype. CDR3 coding DNA: TGTGCCAGCAGCCAGGGACAGGGGAGCTATGGCTACACCTTC. Protein product: CASSQGQGSYGYTF. V and J are TRBV6-1 and TRBJ1-2; 10 nucleotides agree with TRBD1. The V gene's germline CDR1 is MNHNS and CDR2 SASEGT. Trimming took 6 bases from V and 4 from J; bases not matched to a gene: 5. The CDR3 is 14 amino acids.

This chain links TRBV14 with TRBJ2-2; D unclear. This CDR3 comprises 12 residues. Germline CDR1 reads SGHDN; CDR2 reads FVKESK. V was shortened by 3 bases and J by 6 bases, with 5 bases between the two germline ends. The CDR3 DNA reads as TGTGCCAGCAGCCAGCTAGCCGGGGAGCTGTTTTTT. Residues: CASSQLAGELFF.

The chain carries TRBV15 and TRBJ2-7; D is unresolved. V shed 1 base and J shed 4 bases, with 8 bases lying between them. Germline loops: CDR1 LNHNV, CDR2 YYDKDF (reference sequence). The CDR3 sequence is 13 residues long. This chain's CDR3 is CATSRGAAYEQYV. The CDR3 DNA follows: TGTGCCACCAGCAGAGGGGCTGCGTACGAGCAGTACGTC.

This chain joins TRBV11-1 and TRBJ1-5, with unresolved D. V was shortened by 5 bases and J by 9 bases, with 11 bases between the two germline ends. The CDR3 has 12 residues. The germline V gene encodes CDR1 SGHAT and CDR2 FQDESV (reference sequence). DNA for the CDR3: TGTGCCAGCAGCCGGGCTTTGTGGCCCCAGCATTTT. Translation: CASSRALWPQHF.

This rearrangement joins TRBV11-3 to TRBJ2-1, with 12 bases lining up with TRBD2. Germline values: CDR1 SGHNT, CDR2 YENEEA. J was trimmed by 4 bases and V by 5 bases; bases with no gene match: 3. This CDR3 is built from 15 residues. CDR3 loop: CASSQTSGGYNEQFF. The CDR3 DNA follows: TGTGCCAGCAGCCAGACTAGCGGGGGTTACAATGAGCAGTTCTTC.

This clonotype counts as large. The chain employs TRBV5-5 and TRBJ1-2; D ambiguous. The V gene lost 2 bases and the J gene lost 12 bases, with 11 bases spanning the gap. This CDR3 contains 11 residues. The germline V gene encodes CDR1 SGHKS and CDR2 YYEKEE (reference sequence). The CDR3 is CASSLEAADTF. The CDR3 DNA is TGTGCCAGCAGCTTAGAGGCCGCCGACACCTTC.

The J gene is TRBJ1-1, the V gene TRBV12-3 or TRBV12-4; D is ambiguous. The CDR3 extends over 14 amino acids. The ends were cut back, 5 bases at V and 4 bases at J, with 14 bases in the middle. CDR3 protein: CASSPFVAGTEAFF. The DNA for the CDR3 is TGTGCCAGCAGTCCATTTGTGGCGGGCACTGAAGCTTTCTTT.

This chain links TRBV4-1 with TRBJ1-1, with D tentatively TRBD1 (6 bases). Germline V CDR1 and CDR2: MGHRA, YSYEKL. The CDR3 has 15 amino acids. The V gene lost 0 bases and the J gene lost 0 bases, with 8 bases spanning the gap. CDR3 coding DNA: TGCGCCAGCAGCCAAGAACAGGGTTTGAACACTGAAGCTTTCTTT. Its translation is CASSQEQGLNTEAFF.

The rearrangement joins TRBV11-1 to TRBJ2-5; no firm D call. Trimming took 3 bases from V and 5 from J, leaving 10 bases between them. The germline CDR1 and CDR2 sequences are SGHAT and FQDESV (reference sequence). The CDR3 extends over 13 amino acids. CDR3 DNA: TGTGCCAGCAGCTTGGTCGCTTTGGAGACCCAGTACTTC. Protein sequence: CASSLVALETQYF. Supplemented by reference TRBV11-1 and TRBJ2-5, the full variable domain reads EAEVAQSPRYKITEKSQAVAFWCDPISGHATLYWYRQILGQGPELLVQFQDESVVDDSQLPKDRFSAERLKGVDSTLKIQPAELGDSAMYLCASSLVALETQYFGPGTRLLVL.

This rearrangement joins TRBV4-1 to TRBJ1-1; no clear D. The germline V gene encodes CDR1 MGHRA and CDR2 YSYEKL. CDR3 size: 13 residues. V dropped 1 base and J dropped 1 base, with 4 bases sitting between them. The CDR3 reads CASSQGGNTEAFF. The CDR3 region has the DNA TGCGCCAGCAGCCAAGGGGGGAACACTGAAGCTTTCTTT.

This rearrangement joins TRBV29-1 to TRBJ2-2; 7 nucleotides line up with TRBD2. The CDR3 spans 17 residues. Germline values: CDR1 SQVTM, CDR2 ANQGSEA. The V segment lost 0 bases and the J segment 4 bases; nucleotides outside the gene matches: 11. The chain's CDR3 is CSVEDSQSGTGTGELFF. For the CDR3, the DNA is TGCAGCGTTGAAGATAGCCAAAGCGGGACGGGCACCGGGGAGCTGTTTTTT.

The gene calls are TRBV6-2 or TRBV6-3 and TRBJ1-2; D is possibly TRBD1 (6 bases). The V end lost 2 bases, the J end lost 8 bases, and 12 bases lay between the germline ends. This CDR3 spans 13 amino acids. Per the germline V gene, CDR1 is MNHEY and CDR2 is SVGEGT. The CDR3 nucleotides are TGTGCCAGCAGTTACGGGGGCAGGGAAGGCTACACCTTC. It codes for CASSYGGREGYTF.

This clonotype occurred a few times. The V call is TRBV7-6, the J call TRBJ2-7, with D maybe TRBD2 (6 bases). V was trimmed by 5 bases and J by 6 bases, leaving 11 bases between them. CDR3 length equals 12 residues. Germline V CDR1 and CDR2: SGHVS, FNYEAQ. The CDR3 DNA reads TGTGCCAGCAGCCCCGGACTACTCGAGCAGTACTTC. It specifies CASSPGLLEQYF.

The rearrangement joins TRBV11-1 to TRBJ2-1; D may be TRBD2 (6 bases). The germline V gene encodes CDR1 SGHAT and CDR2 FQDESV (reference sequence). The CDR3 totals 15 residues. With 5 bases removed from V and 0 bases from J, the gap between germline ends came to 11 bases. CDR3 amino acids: CASSPDGSSYNEQFF. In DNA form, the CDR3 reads TGTGCCAGCAGCCCAGACGGGAGCTCCTACAATGAGCAGTTCTTC. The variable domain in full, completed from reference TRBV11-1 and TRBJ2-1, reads EAEVAQSPRYKITEKSQAVAFWCDPISGHATLYWYRQILGQGPELLVQFQDESVVDDSQLPKDRFSAERLKGVDSTLKIQPAELGDSAMYLCASSPDGSSYNEQFFGPGTRLTVL.